This T cell receptor beta chain comes out of a study of long-term antiretroviral therapy in people with HIV. Study summary: It was about a decade before the 2015 immediate-ART recommendation that the earliest samples were taken.

Samples held roughly 0.85-10 million cryopreserved PBMC before DNA extraction. Study results and limitations: Repertoires with HIV possessed tighter CDR3 length spans than those of controls. Clones that had undergone expansion before ART dominated the repertoire at all time points.

Details on this clone: The antigen is undetermined.

The CDR3 spans 17 residues. V was trimmed by 4 bases and J by 0 bases, leaving 16 bases between them. Looked up from germline, CDR1 is KGHSH and CDR2 is LQKENI. The assay, immunoSEQ v3.0, was run at survey level. Repertoires were generated with immunoSEQ multiplex PCR, while TCRdb's copy carries only in-frame clones and drops some. The table lists tens of thousands of clones, over 65% of them singletons. The clonotype comes from a man between 40 and 49 years old with HIV. The V gene is TRBV18, the J gene TRBJ1-3; possibly TRBD1 for D (5 bases). The starting material was unsorted PBMCs, obtained approximately 4.8 years after starting antiretroviral therapy. CDR3 amino acids: CASSRTGGRDSGNTIYF. Written as DNA, the CDR3 is TGTGCCAGCTCACGGACGGGAGGCAGGGACTCTGGAAACACCATATATTTT.